The sequence of this TCR beta chain was determined in a study of T-cell reconstitution after alpha-beta-depleted transplantation in children. This clonotype was seen more than once but under ten times. Unique molecular identifiers were incorporated during preparation of the TCRbeta library. TCRdb independently ran MiXCR on the PCR reads; one entry per CDR3 protein. The sample yields approximately 270,000 distinct CDR3 sequences, 9.9% seen once. The CDR3 length is 12 residues. Germline-derived CDR1 and CDR2 are ENHRY and SYGVKD. V gave up 10 bases and J gave up 4 bases, with 11 bases separating them. This chain joins TRBV10-3 and TRBJ1-3; weak D call: TRBD1 (5 bases). Here the sequenced sample was PBMCs from the stem cell graft donor, taken from the stem cell graft. The clonotype was recovered from a human donor who donated a stem cell graft to a child with SCID. This CDR3 is CATGGSGNTIYF. CDR3 nucleotides: TGTGCCACCGGGGGTTCGGGAAACACCATATATTTT.